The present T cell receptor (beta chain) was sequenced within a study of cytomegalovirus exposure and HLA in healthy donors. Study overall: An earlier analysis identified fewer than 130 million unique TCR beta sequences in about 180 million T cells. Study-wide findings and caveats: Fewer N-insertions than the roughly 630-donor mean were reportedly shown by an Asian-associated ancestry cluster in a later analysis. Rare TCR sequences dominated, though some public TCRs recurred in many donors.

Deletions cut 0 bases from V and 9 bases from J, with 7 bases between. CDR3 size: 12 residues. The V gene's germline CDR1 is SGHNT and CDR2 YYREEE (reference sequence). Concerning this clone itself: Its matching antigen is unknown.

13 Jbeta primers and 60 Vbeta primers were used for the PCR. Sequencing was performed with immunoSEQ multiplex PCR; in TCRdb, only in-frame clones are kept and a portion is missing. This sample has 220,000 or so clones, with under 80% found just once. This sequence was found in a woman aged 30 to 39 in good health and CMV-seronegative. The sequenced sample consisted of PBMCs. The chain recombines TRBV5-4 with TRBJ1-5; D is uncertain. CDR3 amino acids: CASSLVGGPQHF. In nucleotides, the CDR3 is TGTGCCAGCAGCTTGGTCGGTGGGCCCCAGCATTTT.